This T cell receptor (beta chain) was obtained from a study of T-cell reconstitution after alpha-beta-depleted transplantation in children. This CDR3 region has 13 residues. Germline CDR1 SGHDT, CDR2 YYEEEE. Deletions cut 4 bases from V and 8 bases from J, with 15 bases between. As it was prepared, the TCRbeta library received unique molecular identifiers. TCRdb reprocessed the PCR reads with MiXCR, giving one entry per CDR3 protein. There are approximately 510,000 distinct CDR3 sequences in the sample; 18% occur only once, and around 3.3% lies in the top ten. The TCR comes from a human donor who donated a stem cell graft to a child with acute lymphoblastic leukemia. This material consisted of PBMCs from the stem cell graft donor, taken from the stem cell graft. V is TRBV5-6 and J is TRBJ1-2, with D maybe TRBD1 (6 bases). The CDR3 bases are TGTGCCAGCAGCCCCCAAGGGGGGCTAGGCTACACCTTC. Translating it yields CASSPQGGLGYTF.